Reported below is one T cell receptor (beta chain). Its matching antigen is unknown. The CDR3 has 15 amino acids. Germline V lookup: CDR1 SGDLS, CDR2 YYNGEE. J was trimmed by 3 bases and V by 0 bases; bases with no gene match: 4. The table came from immunoSEQ multiplex PCR; TCRdb's copy has only in-frame clones and leaves some out. The top ten clones hold 4.5% of a sample with some 100,000 clones, roughly nine tenths of them seen once. This entry belongs to a study of T cell responses to AZD1222 COVID-19 vaccine. Points from the study as a whole: Of the AZD1222 recipients, only 5 or 6 were seropositive at baseline. Regions 160-218 and 743-854 held dominance among vaccine-associated CD4 TCRs, which spanned spike. Reports indicate that nearly half of spike-specific TCRs are directed at unmutated variant regions. Only after the peak T cell response were repertoires sampled.

The material sequenced was peripheral blood, taken on day 0 of AZD1222 vaccination. This clonotype originated in an adult in good health. The genes are TRBV9 and TRBJ1-2, with TRBD1 matching 8 bases. The DNA of the CDR3 is TGTGCCAGCAGCGTAGAAACAGGGGGATACTATGGCTACACCTTC. This encodes CASSVETGGYYGYTF.